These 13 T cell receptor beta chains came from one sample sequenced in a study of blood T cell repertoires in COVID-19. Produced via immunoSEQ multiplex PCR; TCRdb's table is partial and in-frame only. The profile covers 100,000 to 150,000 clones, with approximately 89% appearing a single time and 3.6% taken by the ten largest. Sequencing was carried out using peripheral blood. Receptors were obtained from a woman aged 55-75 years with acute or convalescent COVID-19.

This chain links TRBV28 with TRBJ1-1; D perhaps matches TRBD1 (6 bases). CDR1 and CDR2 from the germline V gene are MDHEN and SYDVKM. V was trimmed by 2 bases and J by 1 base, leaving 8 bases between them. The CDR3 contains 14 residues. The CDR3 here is CASSLLTGNTEAFF. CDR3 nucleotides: TGTGCCAGCAGTTTACTGACAGGGAACACTGAAGCTTTCTTT.

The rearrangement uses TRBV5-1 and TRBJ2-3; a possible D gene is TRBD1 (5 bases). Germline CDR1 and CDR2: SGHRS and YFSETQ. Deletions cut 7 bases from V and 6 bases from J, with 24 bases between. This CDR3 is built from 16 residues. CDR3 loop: CASSPSPGIGDDTQYF. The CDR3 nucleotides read TGCGCCAGCTCCCCTTCCCCCGGCATAGGGGATGATACGCAGTATTTT.

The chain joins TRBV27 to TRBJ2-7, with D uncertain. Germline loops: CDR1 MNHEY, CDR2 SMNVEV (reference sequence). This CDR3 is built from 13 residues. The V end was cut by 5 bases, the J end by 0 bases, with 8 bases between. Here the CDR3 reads CASSSLLSYEQYF. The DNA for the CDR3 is TGTGCCAGCAGTAGCTTGCTCTCCTACGAGCAGTACTTC.

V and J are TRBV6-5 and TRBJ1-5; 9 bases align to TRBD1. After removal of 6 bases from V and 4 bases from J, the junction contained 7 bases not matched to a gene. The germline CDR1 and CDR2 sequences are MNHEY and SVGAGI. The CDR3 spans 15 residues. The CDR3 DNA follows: TGTGCCAGCAGACCTTCGACAGGGGGAAATCAGCCCCAGCATTTT. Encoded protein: CASRPSTGGNQPQHF.

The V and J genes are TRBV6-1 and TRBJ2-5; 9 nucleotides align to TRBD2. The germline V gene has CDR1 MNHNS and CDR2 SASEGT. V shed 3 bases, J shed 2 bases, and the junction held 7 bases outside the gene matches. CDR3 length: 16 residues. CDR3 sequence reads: CASSELLAGRQETQYF. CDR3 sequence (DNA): TGTGCCAGCAGTGAGCTTCTAGCGGGGAGACAAGAGACCCAGTACTTC.

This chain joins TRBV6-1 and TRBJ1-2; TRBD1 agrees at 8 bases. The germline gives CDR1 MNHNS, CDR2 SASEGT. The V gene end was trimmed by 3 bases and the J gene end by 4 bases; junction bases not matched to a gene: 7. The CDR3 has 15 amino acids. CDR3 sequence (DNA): TGTGCCAGCAGTGAGGGGACAGGACAAAGCTATGGCTACACCTTC. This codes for CASSEGTGQSYGYTF.

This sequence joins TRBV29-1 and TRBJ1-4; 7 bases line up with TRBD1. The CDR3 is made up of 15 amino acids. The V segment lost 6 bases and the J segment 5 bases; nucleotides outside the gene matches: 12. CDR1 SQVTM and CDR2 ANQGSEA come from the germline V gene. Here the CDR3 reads CSVGRQGGGNEKLFF. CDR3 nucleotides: TGCAGCGTGGGCCGACAGGGAGGTGGGAATGAAAAACTGTTTTTT.

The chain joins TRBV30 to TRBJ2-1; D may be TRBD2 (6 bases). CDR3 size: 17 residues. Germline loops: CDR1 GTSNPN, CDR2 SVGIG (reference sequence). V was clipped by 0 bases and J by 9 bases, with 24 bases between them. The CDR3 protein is CAWSVRVTRLFGGEQFF. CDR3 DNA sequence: TGTGCCTGGAGTGTACGAGTAACGCGGCTATTCGGGGGTGAGCAGTTCTTC.

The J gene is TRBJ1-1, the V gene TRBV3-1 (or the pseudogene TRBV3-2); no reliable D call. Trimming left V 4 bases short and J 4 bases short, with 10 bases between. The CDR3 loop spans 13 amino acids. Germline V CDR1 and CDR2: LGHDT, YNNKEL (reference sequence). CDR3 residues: CASSPTSRTEAFF. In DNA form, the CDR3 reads TGTGCCAGCAGCCCTACTTCCCGCACTGAAGCTTTCTTT.

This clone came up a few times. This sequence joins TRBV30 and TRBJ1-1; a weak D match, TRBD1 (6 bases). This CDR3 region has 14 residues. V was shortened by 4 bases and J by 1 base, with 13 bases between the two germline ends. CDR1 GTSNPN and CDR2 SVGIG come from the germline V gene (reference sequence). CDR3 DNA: TGTGCCTGGAAGGACAGTGGGGGGAACACTGAAGCTTTCTTT. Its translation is CAWKDSGGNTEAFF.

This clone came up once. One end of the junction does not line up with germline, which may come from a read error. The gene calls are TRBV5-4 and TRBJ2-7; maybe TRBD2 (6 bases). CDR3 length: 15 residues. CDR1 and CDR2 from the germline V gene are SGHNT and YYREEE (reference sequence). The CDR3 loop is CASSLASVQAGSRDF. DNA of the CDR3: TGTGCCAGCAGCTTGGCCTCGGTACAGGCGGGATCCCGGGACTTC. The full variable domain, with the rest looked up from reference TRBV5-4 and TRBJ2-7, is ETGVTQSPTHLIKTRGQQVTLRCSSQSGHNTVSWYQQALGQGPQFIFQYYREEENGRGNFPPRFSGLQFPNYSSELNVNALELDDSALYLCASSLASVQAGSRDFGPGTRLTVT.

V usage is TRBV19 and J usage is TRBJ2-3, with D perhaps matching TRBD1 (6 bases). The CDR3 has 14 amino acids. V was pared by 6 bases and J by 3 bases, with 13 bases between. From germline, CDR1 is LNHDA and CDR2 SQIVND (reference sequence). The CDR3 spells CASRLGQRTDTQYF. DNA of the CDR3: TGTGCCAGTAGGCTTGGACAGAGGACAGATACGCAGTATTTT.

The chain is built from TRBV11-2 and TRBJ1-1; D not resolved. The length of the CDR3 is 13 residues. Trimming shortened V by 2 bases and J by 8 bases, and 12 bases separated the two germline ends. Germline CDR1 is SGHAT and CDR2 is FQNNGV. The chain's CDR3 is CASSLPLASEAFF. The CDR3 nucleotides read TGTGCCAGCAGCTTACCCCTAGCAAGCGAAGCTTTCTTT.